The 17 T cell receptor beta chains listed next were all sequenced from one sample in a study of blood T cell repertoires in COVID-19. This table comes from immunoSEQ multiplex PCR, and its TCRdb copy is limited to in-frame clones, with some not included. The data show approximately 360,000 clones, approximately 89% seen once. Sequenced: PBMCs or T cells enriched from blood (not recorded which). The source of these receptors is a man in his forties in a cohort exposed to, infected with or recovered from COVID-19 (not recorded which).

The J gene is TRBJ1-1, the V gene TRBV7-9, with D maybe TRBD1 (5 bases). The V end was cut by 5 bases, the J end by 7 bases, with 20 bases between. The germline CDR1 and CDR2 sequences are SEHNR and FQNEAQ (reference sequence). There are 15 residues in the CDR3. The CDR3 DNA reads TGTGCCAGCAGCGCGCAGGAAGGGGAATGGAGTGAAGCTTTCTTT. Protein sequence: CASSAQEGEWSEAFF.

V gene TRBV2 combines with J gene TRBJ1-6; TRBD1 matches at 10 bases. The CDR3 contains 14 residues. The V gene end was trimmed by 8 bases and the J gene end by 8 bases; junction bases not matched to a gene: 6. CDR1 is SNHLY and CDR2 is FYNNEI in the germline V gene. In DNA form, the CDR3 reads TGTGCCAGCGGCGGGACAGGGGTCCATTCACCCCTCCACTTT. Translation gives CASGGTGVHSPLHF.

The chain uses TRBV27 and TRBJ1-1; D is ambiguous. Per germline, CDR1 MNHEY and CDR2 SMNVEV (reference sequence). Trimming removed 5 bases at V and 5 bases at J, with 12 bases between. The CDR3 has 13 residues. The chain's CDR3 is CASSRLLETEAFF. The CDR3 DNA is TGTGCCAGCAGTCGACTACTGGAGACTGAAGCTTTCTTT.

This chain joins TRBV9 and TRBJ2-3; 7 positions match TRBD2. From germline, CDR1 is SGDLS and CDR2 YYNGEE. V gave up 0 bases and J gave up 1 base; unmatched junction bases: 8. CDR3 length: 17 residues. CDR3 bases: TGTGCCAGCAGCGTAGGAGGTTTTGCGGGAGGCACAGATACGCAGTATTTT. Residues: CASSVGGFAGGTDTQYF.

V usage is TRBV30 and J usage is TRBJ1-2; 9 positions agree with TRBD1. The CDR3 covers 13 residues. V dropped 4 bases and J dropped 8; count of bases not matched to a gene: 8. Germline loops: CDR1 GTSNPN, CDR2 SVGIG (reference sequence). For the CDR3, the DNA is TGTGCCTGGAATCCGGGACAGGGTTTAGGCTACACCTTC. Amino acid sequence: CAWNPGQGLGYTF.

The rearrangement links TRBV6-5 to TRBJ1-5; perhaps TRBD1 as D (6 bases). The germline CDR1 and CDR2 sequences are MNHEY and SVGAGI. CDR3 size: 15 residues. V lost 5 bases, J lost 3 bases, and 14 bases lay in between. This chain's CDR3 is CASSPRQAVNQPQHF. Written as DNA, the CDR3 is TGTGCCAGCAGTCCTCGACAGGCCGTCAATCAGCCCCAGCATTTT.

The DNA for the CDR3 is TGTGCCACCAGTGACGAGAGCTTAGGGACAGGGGGCAGGACAGATACGCAGTATTTT. Its translation is CATSDESLGTGGRTDTQYF. The chain recombines TRBV24-1 with TRBJ2-3, with 12 bases lining up with TRBD1. The CDR3 consists of 19 residues. CDR1 KGHDR and CDR2 SFDVKD come from the germline V gene. V shed 4 bases, J shed 3 bases, and the junction held 13 bases outside the gene matches.

The gene calls are TRBV7-6 and TRBJ1-2, with 7 bases aligning to TRBD1. The V gene's germline CDR1 is SGHVS and CDR2 FNYEAQ. Germline trimming cut 5 bases from V and 3 bases from J; bases unmatched to any gene: 6. There are 14 residues in the CDR3. The CDR3 DNA follows: TGTGCCAGCAGCCTGACAGGGATGGACTATGGCTACACCTTC. Protein sequence: CASSLTGMDYGYTF. Based on the CDR3 plus reference TRBV7-6 and TRBJ1-2, the full variable domain is GAGVSQSPRYKVTKRGQDVALRCDPISGHVSLYWYRQALGQGPEFLTYFNYEAQQDKSGLPNDRFSAERPEGSISTLTIQRTEQRDSAMYRCASSLTGMDYGYTFGSGTRLTVV.

The gene calls are TRBV10-1 and TRBJ2-5, with 15 bases identical to TRBD2. The V gene end was trimmed by 3 bases and the J gene end by 4 bases; junction bases not matched to a gene: 3. CDR1 and CDR2 from the germline V gene are WNHNN and SYGVQD (reference sequence). The CDR3 is 16 amino acids. The DNA for the CDR3 is TGCGCCAGCAGTGATGGGACTAGCGGGAGGACAGAGACCCAGTACTTC. Residues: CASSDGTSGRTETQYF.

This clone was observed a few times. The CDR3 bases are TGTGCCACCGTCACAGGTGCCATGAACACTGAAGCTTTCTTT. It specifies CATVTGAMNTEAFF. This rearrangement joins TRBV7-9 to TRBJ1-1; TRBD1 might be the D (5 bases). CDR1 SEHNR and CDR2 FQNEAQ come from the germline V gene (reference sequence). There are 14 residues in the CDR3. V was clipped by 10 bases and J by 0 bases, with 15 bases between them. Complete variable domain (other parts from reference TRBV7-9 and TRBJ1-1): DTGVSQNPRHKITKRGQNVTFRCDPISEHNRLYWYRQTLGQGPEFLTYFQNEAQLEKSRLLSDRFSAERPKGSFSTLEIQRTEQGDSAMYLCATVTGAMNTEAFFGQGTRLTVV.

The genes are TRBV18 and TRBJ2-7; D is perhaps TRBD1 (5 bases). The ends were cut back, 6 bases at V and 3 bases at J, with 15 bases in the middle. The germline CDR1 and CDR2 sequences are KGHSH and LQKENI. The CDR3 consists of 14 residues. The CDR3 spells CASSLTAQFYEQYF. The CDR3 DNA is TGTGCCAGCTCTTTGACAGCCCAGTTCTACGAGCAGTACTTC.

The V call is TRBV19, the J call TRBJ2-6, with D tentatively TRBD2 (5 bases). Trimming stripped 5 bases from V and 0 bases from J, with 5 bases between. The CDR3 runs 14 residues. In germline, CDR1 is LNHDA, CDR2 SQIVND (reference sequence). CDR3 sequence reads: CASSEGSGANVLTF. The CDR3 DNA is TGTGCCAGTAGTGAGGGCTCTGGGGCCAACGTCCTGACTTTC.

This chain uses TRBV24-1 with TRBJ1-5, with D perhaps TRBD1 (5 bases). The CDR3 totals 14 residues. The ends were cut back, 2 bases at V and 1 base at J, with 5 bases in the middle. The V gene's germline CDR1 is KGHDR and CDR2 SFDVKD. The CDR3 DNA reads as TGTGCCACCAGTGATTCAGGGAGCAATCAGCCCCAGCATTTT. This translates into CATSDSGSNQPQHF.

The table lists this clone with a few counts. The V and J genes are TRBV6-5 and TRBJ1-1, with TRBD1 matching 8 bases. Germline CDR1 and CDR2: MNHEY and SVGAGI. V shed 9 bases, J shed 10 bases, and the junction held 7 bases outside the gene matches. The CDR3 length is 11 residues. CDR3 amino acids: CASDRGKRAFF. DNA for the CDR3: TGTGCCAGTGACAGGGGCAAAAGAGCTTTCTTT.

This chain links TRBV19 with TRBJ2-1; 7 bases are a match to TRBD2. The CDR3 is 15 amino acids. The junction had 16 bases not matched to a gene; V was cut back by 5 bases and J by 12 bases. Germline V gene sequence: CDR1 LNHDA, CDR2 SQIVND (reference sequence). CDR3 DNA: TGTGCCAGTAGTCTCGGACTAGGGGCATCACAATGGCAGTTCTTC. As protein: CASSLGLGASQWQFF.

V gene TRBV10-1 combines with J gene TRBJ2-3; 13 nucleotides align to TRBD2. The J segment lost 3 bases and the V segment lost 2 bases, leaving 2 bases of the junction unmatched. Germline CDR1 WNHNN, CDR2 SYGVQD (reference sequence). The CDR3 length is 16 residues. CDR3 loop: CASSEPGLAGTDTQYF. In DNA, the CDR3 is TGCGCCAGCAGTGAGCCGGGACTAGCGGGGACAGATACGCAGTATTTT.

The CDR3 DNA sequence: TGTGCCTGGGGAGGGGGAGATGAAAAACTGTTTTTT. This sequence encodes CAWGGGDEKLFF. This chain connects TRBV30 to TRBJ1-4; weak D call: TRBD1 (6 bases). Per germline, CDR1 GTSNPN and CDR2 SVGIG (reference sequence). This CDR3 has 12 amino acids. The V end lost 5 bases, the J end lost 6 bases, and 10 bases lay between the germline ends.